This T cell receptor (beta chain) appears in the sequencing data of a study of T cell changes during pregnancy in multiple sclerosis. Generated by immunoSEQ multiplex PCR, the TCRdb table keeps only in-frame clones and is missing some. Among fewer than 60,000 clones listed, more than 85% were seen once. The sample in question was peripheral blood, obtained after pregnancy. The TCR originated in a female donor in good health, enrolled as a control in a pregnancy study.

DNA for the CDR3: TGTGCCAGCAGCTTAGACGGGACAGGGTTGGGTCAGCCCCAGCATTTT. This translates into CASSLDGTGLGQPQHF. The chain couples TRBV7-9 to TRBJ1-5; TRBD1 agrees at 9 bases. Germline-derived CDR1 and CDR2 are SEHNR and FQNEAQ (reference sequence). The CDR3 has 16 residues. Trimming removed 1 base from V and 6 bases from J; junction bases left unmatched: 7.